The 19 T cell receptor beta chains below come from one sample, sequenced in a study of OX40 agonist ivuxolimab in advanced cancers. The library was produced with the immunoSEQ multiplex PCR assay. TCRdb retrieved this table from immuneACCESS and kept in-frame rearrangements only. Not all clones are present; in checked studies, unresolved V genes account for under half, and no reason is known for the remainder. This sample has 70,000 to 85,000 clones in its table, and more than 85% of those were observed once. The leading ten clones occupy 0.55% to 0.8% of the sample. Sample: CD4+ or CD8+ T cells sorted from blood, taken in a trial of the OX40 agonist ivuxolimab. These receptors were obtained from an adult with an advanced solid tumor such as melanoma, head and neck, liver or kidney cancer.

The V call is TRBV7-9, the J call TRBJ2-5; the D is unclear. Per germline, CDR1 SEHNR and CDR2 FQNEAQ (reference sequence). The ends were cut back, 4 bases at V and 4 bases at J, with 10 bases in the middle. The CDR3 runs to 13 residues. The CDR3: CASSSNVGETQYF. The CDR3 nucleotides read TGTGCCAGCAGCTCTAACGTCGGAGAGACCCAGTACTTC.

The V and J genes are TRBV7-2 and TRBJ2-5; perhaps TRBD2 as D (5 bases). V lost 5 bases to trimming and J lost 1 base, with 26 bases between them. CDR1 and CDR2 (germline): SGHTA, FQGNSA. The CDR3 runs 19 residues. The CDR3 reads CASSPIGSRKYTLQETQYF. CDR3 coding DNA: TGTGCCAGCAGCCCGATAGGGAGCCGAAAATACACACTCCAAGAGACCCAGTACTTC. Looking up the rest from reference TRBV7-2 and TRBJ2-5 gives the full variable domain: GAGVSQSPSNKVTEKGKDVELRCDPISGHTALYWYRQSLGQGLEFLIYFQGNSAPDKSGLPSDRFSAERTGGSVSTLTIQRTQQEDSAVYLCASSPIGSRKYTLQETQYFGPGTRLLVL.

The chain carries TRBV7-6 and TRBJ2-7, with 8 bases lining up with TRBD2. CDR1 and CDR2 (germline): SGHVS, FNYEAQ. V shed 5 bases and J 7 bases; nucleotides not matched to a gene: 7. There are 13 residues in the CDR3. The CDR3 DNA sequence: TGTGCCAGCAGCGAAGGACTAGCCAGGGAGCAGTACTTC. Amino acids: CASSEGLAREQYF. The full variable domain, completed using reference TRBV7-6 and TRBJ2-7, is GAGVSQSPRYKVTKRGQDVALRCDPISGHVSLYWYRQALGQGPEFLTYFNYEAQQDKSGLPNDRFSAERPEGSISTLTIQRTEQRDSAMYRCASSEGLAREQYFGPGTRLTVT.

J is TRBJ2-1 and V is TRBV10-1; TRBD1 aligns across 7 bases. With 4 bases clipped from V and 0 bases from J, the junction kept 0 bases outside the gene matches. CDR3 length equals 14 residues. Germline V lookup: CDR1 WNHNN, CDR2 SYGVQD (reference sequence). CDR3 protein: CASSGTGSYNEQFF. CDR3 DNA: TGCGCCAGCAGTGGGACAGGCTCCTACAATGAGCAGTTCTTC.

The V gene is TRBV19, the J gene TRBJ2-1; 11 bases map to TRBD2. The CDR3 contains 16 residues. V dropped 3 bases and J dropped 5; count of bases not matched to a gene: 6. Germline loops: CDR1 LNHDA, CDR2 SQIVND (reference sequence). The CDR3 region is CASSIRASGGNNEQFF. The CDR3 nucleotides are TGTGCCAGTAGTATCAGGGCTAGCGGGGGGAACAATGAGCAGTTCTTC.

The chain couples TRBV11-2 to TRBJ2-7; 7 bases line up with TRBD1. The ends lost 5 bases at V and 2 bases at J; junction bases unmatched: 9. The length of the CDR3 is 15 residues. The V gene's germline CDR1 is SGHAT and CDR2 FQNNGV. The DNA for the CDR3 is TGTGCCAGCAGCCCCGGGACAGTCGAACCCTACGAGCAGTACTTC. Amino acids: CASSPGTVEPYEQYF.

V gene TRBV18 combines with J gene TRBJ1-1; possible D gene TRBD1, 5 bases. The CDR3 has 15 amino acids. In germline, CDR1 is KGHSH, CDR2 LQKENI. V was pared by 1 base and J by 0 bases, with 9 bases between. This CDR3 is CASSPRSGLNTEAFF. In DNA form, the CDR3 reads TGTGCCAGCTCACCACGTTCGGGGCTGAACACTGAAGCTTTCTTT.

The chain's CDR3 is CASSMLAGHPRQYF. The CDR3 nucleotides read TGTGCCAGTAGTATGCTAGCGGGCCATCCCCGGCAGTACTTC. The V call is TRBV19, the J call TRBJ2-7; 8 bases line up with TRBD2. J was trimmed by 9 bases and V by 3 bases; bases with no gene match: 10. This CDR3 contains 14 residues. The germline CDR1 and CDR2 sequences are LNHDA and SQIVND (reference sequence).

The rearrangement links TRBV7-3 to TRBJ2-1; 9 bases map to TRBD2. The germline CDR1 and CDR2 sequences are SGHTA and FQGTGA. This CDR3 comprises 14 residues. V lost 6 bases and J lost 7; bases outside the gene matches: 7. The chain's CDR3 is CASSLASGNNEQFF. The CDR3 DNA reads as TGTGCCAGCAGTTTGGCTAGCGGGAATAATGAGCAGTTCTTC.

The rearrangement uses TRBV7-2 and TRBJ2-7; the match to TRBD1 covers 7 bases. Germline assignment: CDR1 SGHTA and CDR2 FQGNSA. The junction had 7 bases not matched to a gene; V was cut back by 5 bases and J by 3 bases. CDR3 length: 14 amino acids. The CDR3 here is CASSPDRTNYEQYF. The CDR3, as DNA: TGTGCCAGCAGCCCGGACAGGACGAACTACGAGCAGTACTTC.

The chain recombines TRBV7-2 with TRBJ2-3; D possibly corresponds to TRBD2 (6 bases). The CDR3 is made up of 14 amino acids. V lost 3 bases and J 3 bases, leaving 10 bases between the germline ends. CDR1 SGHTA and CDR2 FQGNSA come from the germline V gene. The CDR3 DNA is TGTGCCAGCAGCTTGGCGGGGATAACAGATACGCAGTATTTT. Encoded protein: CASSLAGITDTQYF.

J is TRBJ2-7 and V is TRBV5-4; TRBD2 agrees at 8 bases. V was clipped by 3 bases and J by 2 bases; unmatched bases: 4. This CDR3 is 14 amino acids long. Germline CDR1 reads SGHNT; CDR2 reads YYREEE (reference sequence). The CDR3: CASSWGLEPYEQYF. CDR3 sequence (DNA): TGTGCCAGCAGCTGGGGACTAGAACCCTACGAGCAGTACTTC.

The chain joins TRBV28 to TRBJ2-2, with 8 bases fitting TRBD1. The CDR3 sequence is 15 residues long. V shed 5 bases and J 5 bases; nucleotides not matched to a gene: 7. Germline values: CDR1 MDHEN, CDR2 SYDVKM. The CDR3 nucleotides read TGTGCCAGCAGTCCTCGGACAGGGCGTACCGGGGAGCTGTTTTTT. Residues: CASSPRTGRTGELFF.

The rearrangement links TRBV9 to TRBJ1-1; 8 bases are shared with TRBD1. Trimming at V came to 4 bases and at J to 5 bases, leaving 7 bases not matched to a gene. The CDR3 has 14 amino acids. Per the germline V gene, CDR1 is SGDLS and CDR2 is YYNGEE. The CDR3: CASSPWTGQTEAFF. CDR3 DNA: TGTGCCAGCAGCCCTTGGACAGGGCAGACTGAAGCTTTCTTT.

The rearrangement joins TRBV19 to TRBJ1-5, with TRBD1 matching 7 bases. Germline-derived CDR1 and CDR2 are LNHDA and SQIVND (reference sequence). V shed 9 bases, J shed 2 bases, and the junction held 4 bases outside the gene matches. This CDR3 contains 13 residues. The CDR3 DNA sequence: TGTGCCAGCGGTGGACAGGGCAATCAGCCCCAGCATTTT. Protein: CASGGQGNQPQHF.

Details on this clone: Compared with germline, one end of the junction differs, possibly owing to a read error. The same CDR3 also results from other DNA sequences found in this sample. The genes are TRBV9 and TRBJ2-2; D gene unclear. The germline CDR1 and CDR2 sequences are SGDLS and YYNGEE. This CDR3 is built from 13 residues. The CDR3 protein is CASSVGQAGELFF. The CDR3 nucleotides are TGTGCCAGCAGTGTAGGCCAGGCCGGGGAGCTGTTTTTT. The complete variable domain, with remaining parts taken from reference TRBV9 and TRBJ2-2, reads DSGVTQTPKHLITATGQRVTLRCSPRSGDLSVYWYQQSLDQGLQFLIQYYNGEERAKGNILERFSAQQFPDLHSELNLSSLELGDSALYFCASSVGQAGELFFGEGSRLTVL.

With respect to this clone: Within the sample, other DNA sequences also encode this same CDR3. The chain combines TRBV7-2 with TRBJ2-5; TRBD2 matches 7 bases. This CDR3 has 15 residues. V trimming: 5 bases; J trimming: 5 bases; junction bases outside the gene matches: 11. The germline CDR1 and CDR2 sequences are SGHTA and FQGNSA. CDR3 in DNA: TGTGCCAGCAGCACCCGACGACTAGCAGGCGAGACCCAGTACTTC. It yields the protein CASSTRRLAGETQYF.

The V call is TRBV18, the J call TRBJ2-7; 12 positions match TRBD2. Germline CDR1 and CDR2: KGHSH and LQKENI. Germline trimming cut 4 bases from V and 6 bases from J; bases unmatched to any gene: 4. The CDR3 spans 14 residues. CDR3 DNA sequence: TGTGCCAGCTCACTGACTAGCGGGAGAGCCGAGCAGTACTTC. Its protein is CASSLTSGRAEQYF.

As for this clone: At one end, the junction sequence differs from germline, possibly due to a read error. The sample holds other DNA sequences that translate to the same CDR3. The chain has TRBV7-7 and TRBJ2-5; D gene uncertain. In germline, CDR1 is SSHAT, CDR2 FNYEAQ (reference sequence). This CDR3 is built from 13 residues. For the CDR3, the DNA is TGTGCTAGCAGCCAAGATCGCGTAGAGACCCAGTACTTC. Its translation: CASSQDRVETQYF.